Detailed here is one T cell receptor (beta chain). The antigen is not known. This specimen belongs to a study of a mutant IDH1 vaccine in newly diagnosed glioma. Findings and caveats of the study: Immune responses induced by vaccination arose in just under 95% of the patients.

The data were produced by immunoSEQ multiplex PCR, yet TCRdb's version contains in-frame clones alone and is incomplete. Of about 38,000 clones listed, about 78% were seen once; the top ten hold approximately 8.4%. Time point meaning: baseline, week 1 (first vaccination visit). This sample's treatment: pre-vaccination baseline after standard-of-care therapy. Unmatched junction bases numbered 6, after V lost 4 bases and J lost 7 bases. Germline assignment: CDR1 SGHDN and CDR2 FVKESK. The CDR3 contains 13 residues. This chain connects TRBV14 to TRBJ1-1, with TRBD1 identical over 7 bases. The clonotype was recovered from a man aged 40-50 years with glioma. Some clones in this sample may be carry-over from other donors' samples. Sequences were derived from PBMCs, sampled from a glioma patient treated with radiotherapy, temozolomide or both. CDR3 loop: CASSLIRQGEAFF. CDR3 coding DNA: TGTGCCAGCAGCCTAATACGACAGGGTGAAGCTTTCTTT.